These 32 T cell receptor beta chains were sequenced from one sample in a study of cytotoxic CD8 clonotypes in ibrutinib-treated CLL. The table came from immunoSEQ multiplex PCR; TCRdb's copy has only in-frame clones and leaves some out. The sample shows hundreds of thousands of clones, 67% of them seen only once. This sample comprised PBMCs, obtained after 36 months of ibrutinib treatment. Receptors originate from a human donor with chronic lymphocytic leukemia.

This clone appeared a single time. The V and J genes are TRBV7-2 and TRBJ2-2; possible D gene TRBD2, 6 bases. Between the trimmed V and J ends, which lost 1 base and 3 bases, there was a span of 9 bases. CDR3 length: 15 residues. Germline V gene lookup returns CDR1 SGHTA and CDR2 FQGNSA. CDR3 bases: TGTGCCAGCAGCTTAGTTCCTAGCGACACCGGGGAGCTGTTTTTT. Residues: CASSLVPSDTGELFF. The full variable domain, its missing parts supplied by reference TRBV7-2 and TRBJ2-2, is GAGVSQSPSNKVTEKGKDVELRCDPISGHTALYWYRQSLGQGLEFLIYFQGNSAPDKSGLPSDRFSAERTGGSVSTLTIQRTQQEDSAVYLCASSLVPSDTGELFFGEGSRLTVL.

This rearrangement joins TRBV4-1 to TRBJ1-2; tentative D call: TRBD1 (6 bases). The CDR3 loop spans 13 amino acids. From germline, CDR1 is MGHRA and CDR2 YSYEKL. Trimming left V 2 bases short and J 8 bases short, with 12 bases between. CDR3 in DNA: TGCGCCAGCAGCCAAATCCACAGGGACGGCTACACCTTC. It encodes CASSQIHRDGYTF.

The rearrangement links TRBV7-9 to TRBJ1-1; TRBD1 is a possible D gene (5 bases). The CDR3 runs to 15 residues. Trimming stripped 8 bases from V and 0 bases from J, with 16 bases between. CDR1 is SEHNR and CDR2 is FQNEAQ in the germline V gene (reference sequence). The CDR3 nucleotides read TGTGCCAGCGGATTTTCCAGGGTTATGAACACTGAAGCTTTCTTT. It is translated as CASGFSRVMNTEAFF.

This rearrangement joins TRBV6-1 to TRBJ2-7; TRBD1 matches 11 bases. Trimming at V came to 6 bases and at J to 3 bases, leaving 4 bases not matched to a gene. The V gene's germline CDR1 is MNHNS and CDR2 SASEGT. CDR3 length: 14 residues. The DNA of the CDR3 is TGTGCCAGCAGAACCGGGACAGGGGGCTACGAGCAGTACTTC. Translated, it gives CASRTGTGGYEQYF.

The chain recombines TRBV27 with TRBJ2-1, with D possibly matching TRBD1 (5 bases). V was shortened by 3 bases and J by 0 bases, with 9 bases between the two germline ends. The CDR3 is 15 amino acids. Germline CDR1 and CDR2: MNHEY and SMNVEV (reference sequence). CDR3 DNA: TGTGCCAGCAGTTTCTACAGGAGCTCCTACAATGAGCAGTTCTTC. This encodes CASSFYRSSYNEQFF.

The J gene is TRBJ1-2, the V gene TRBV5-1, with TRBD1 identical over 8 bases. Unmatched junction bases numbered 6, after V lost 4 bases and J lost 4 bases. The V gene's germline CDR1 is SGHRS and CDR2 YFSETQ. The CDR3 length is 14 residues. CDR3 DNA sequence: TGCGCCAGCAGCACGGACAGGGCCGGCTATGGCTACACCTTC. This codes for CASSTDRAGYGYTF.

The chain links TRBV19 to TRBJ2-7, with 11 bases lining up with TRBD1. This CDR3 has 15 residues. From germline, CDR1 is LNHDA and CDR2 SQIVND (reference sequence). V lost 3 bases and J lost 4; bases outside the gene matches: 5. CDR3 region: CASSMDRGRKYEQYF. The CDR3 DNA reads as TGTGCCAGTAGTATGGACAGGGGGCGGAAGTACGAGCAGTACTTC.

This clone was counted once. The chain has TRBV9 and TRBJ2-7; 9 bases line up with TRBD2. Unmatched junction bases numbered 8, after V lost 4 bases and J lost 3 bases. The CDR3 consists of 15 residues. In germline, CDR1 is SGDLS, CDR2 YYNGEE. The CDR3 coding sequence is TGTGCCAGCAGCAAACGCCTTAGCGGGAGCTACGAGCAGTACTTC. Its protein product is CASSKRLSGSYEQYF.

This clone came up once. The chain couples TRBV5-1 to TRBJ1-6; 9 nucleotides agree with TRBD1. The V and J ends lost 4 bases and 8 bases, in that order; junction bases with no gene match: 4. The CDR3 sequence is 14 residues long. CDR1 is SGHRS, CDR2 YFSETQ, per germline. The CDR3 DNA reads TGCGCCAGCAGCCCGGGACAGGGTTATTCACCCCTCCACTTT. This encodes CASSPGQGYSPLHF.

The gene calls are TRBV18 and TRBJ2-7; D is perhaps TRBD1 (5 bases). The CDR3 has 14 amino acids. From germline, CDR1 is KGHSH and CDR2 LQKENI. Trimming removed 3 bases at V and 5 bases at J, with 14 bases between. The CDR3 region has the DNA TGTGCCAGCTCACCGGACAATGGGCTTAACGAGCAGTACTTC. It is translated as CASSPDNGLNEQYF.

This chain uses TRBV4-1 with TRBJ2-7, with TRBD1 as a possible D gene (6 bases). Trimming removed 3 bases from V and 3 bases from J, with 15 bases in between. The germline V gene encodes CDR1 MGHRA and CDR2 YSYEKL. The CDR3 consists of 15 residues. The CDR3 reads CASSHRDTVSYEQYF. The DNA of the CDR3 is TGCGCCAGCAGCCACCGGGACACCGTTAGCTACGAGCAGTACTTC.

This sequence joins TRBV2 and TRBJ1-4; D gene ambiguous. The CDR3 has 15 amino acids. Trimming pared 1 base from V and 0 bases from J, leaving 6 bases between. The V gene's germline CDR1 is SNHLY and CDR2 FYNNEI. The CDR3 DNA reads TGTGCCAGCAGTGAAGGGGCAGCAACTAATGAAAAACTGTTTTTT. Its translation is CASSEGAATNEKLFF.

This sequence joins TRBV5-1 and TRBJ2-7; 9 bases align to TRBD1. Trimming took 0 bases from V and 0 from J; bases not matched to a gene: 13. The CDR3 runs to 19 residues. CDR1 is SGHRS and CDR2 is YFSETQ in the germline V gene. Written as DNA, the CDR3 is TGCGCCAGCAGCTTGGTCGGTGGTAAACAGGGGGCAAGCTCCTACGAGCAGTACTTC. It specifies CASSLVGGKQGASSYEQYF.

CDR3 in DNA: TGTGCCAGCAGCCGGACCGGACTAGCGGGAGATCCATACAATGAGCAGTTCTTC. Encoded protein: CASSRTGLAGDPYNEQFF. V is TRBV9 and J is TRBJ2-1, with 13 bases lining up with TRBD2. Germline loops: CDR1 SGDLS, CDR2 YYNGEE. Trimming cost V 4 bases and J 4 bases; bases outside gene matches: 11. The CDR3 runs 18 residues.

The V and J genes are TRBV6-5 and TRBJ1-4; TRBD1 aligns across 8 bases. Trimming took 6 bases from V and 8 from J; bases not matched to a gene: 8. The CDR3 covers 14 residues. Germline assignment: CDR1 MNHEY and CDR2 SVGAGI. The CDR3 region is CASSSGTGGEKLFF. DNA for the CDR3: TGTGCCAGCAGCTCCGGGACAGGAGGGGAAAAACTGTTTTTT.

V gene TRBV5-6 combines with J gene TRBJ1-6; D call uncertain. The length of the CDR3 is 14 residues. CDR1 is SGHDT, CDR2 YYEEEE, per germline. The V end lost 0 bases, the J end lost 7 bases, and 8 bases lay between the germline ends. The CDR3 DNA sequence: TGTGCCAGCAGCTTGGAACCCAGCAATTCACCCCTCCACTTT. The encoded protein is CASSLEPSNSPLHF.

The chain couples TRBV27 to TRBJ2-1; D is uncertain. Germline CDR1 MNHEY, CDR2 SMNVEV (reference sequence). This CDR3 comprises 15 residues. The V gene lost 4 bases and the J gene lost 0 bases, with 10 bases spanning the gap. The CDR3 DNA follows: TGTGCCAGCAGTTCCCGACTTAGCTCCTACAATGAGCAGTTCTTC. It is translated as CASSSRLSSYNEQFF.

The genes are TRBV6-5 and TRBJ2-3, with D tentatively TRBD2 (5 bases). Germline CDR1 MNHEY, CDR2 SVGAGI. The CDR3 covers 14 residues. Trimming left V 6 bases short and J 5 bases short, with 15 bases between. CDR3 in DNA: TGTGCCAGCAGACGTGGACTTCCACAAGATACGCAGTATTTT. Translation: CASRRGLPQDTQYF.

There are a few counts of this clone. The rearrangement uses TRBV10-3 and TRBJ1-1; D possibly corresponds to TRBD1 (5 bases). This CDR3 is 14 amino acids long. CDR1 and CDR2 from the germline V gene are ENHRY and SYGVKD. Trimming left V 3 bases short and J 0 bases short, with 8 bases between. CDR3 nucleotide sequence: TGTGCCATCAGTGATGGGGCGATGAACACTGAAGCTTTCTTT. Translated: CAISDGAMNTEAFF.

The table lists this clone with a few counts. The chain has TRBV4-1 and TRBJ2-7; D might be TRBD1 or TRBD2, each matching 5 bases. The CDR3 consists of 16 residues. Germline CDR1 is MGHRA and CDR2 is YSYEKL. The V end lost 0 bases, the J end lost 1 base, and 13 bases lay between the germline ends. CDR3 region: CASSQESGTPSYEQYF. The DNA for the CDR3 is TGCGCCAGCAGCCAAGAGTCCGGGACCCCTTCCTACGAGCAGTACTTC.

This clone was observed a handful of times. The rearrangement joins TRBV5-1 to TRBJ1-2, with 8 bases lining up with TRBD1. The CDR3 is 14 residues long. J gave up 4 bases and V 6 bases, and 8 bases lay outside the gene matches. Germline assignment: CDR1 SGHRS and CDR2 YFSETQ. The CDR3 protein is CASKNGTGFYGYTF. In DNA, the CDR3 is TGCGCCAGCAAAAATGGGACAGGCTTCTATGGCTACACCTTC.

The chain recombines TRBV7-2 with TRBJ2-1, with TRBD2 identical over 7 bases. This CDR3 is built from 15 residues. With 5 bases clipped from V and 7 bases from J, the junction kept 11 bases outside the gene matches. The germline gives CDR1 SGHTA, CDR2 FQGNSA. CDR3 sequence: CASSPLGGMGNEQFF. The CDR3 nucleotides read TGTGCCAGCAGCCCGTTGGGGGGGATGGGGAATGAGCAGTTCTTC.

The count of this clone is one. For the CDR3, the DNA is TGTGCCAGCAGCGGACAGGGGGCTTACACCGGGGAGCTGTTTTTT. Its translation is CASSGQGAYTGELFF. The rearrangement uses TRBV7-2 and TRBJ2-2, with TRBD1 matching 11 bases. V shed 5 bases and J 3 bases; nucleotides not matched to a gene: 2. CDR3 length: 15 amino acids. The germline V gene encodes CDR1 SGHTA and CDR2 FQGNSA.

J is TRBJ2-2 and V is TRBV7-3; a possible D gene is TRBD2 (6 bases). The CDR3 runs 15 residues. Germline CDR1 and CDR2: SGHTA and FQGTGA. Trimming removed 3 bases at V and 4 bases at J, with 12 bases between. The CDR3 here is CASSFGGVRTGELFF. The CDR3 region has the DNA TGTGCCAGCAGCTTTGGAGGGGTTCGCACCGGGGAGCTGTTTTTT.

This chain connects TRBV29-1 to TRBJ1-2, with a tentative D call TRBD1 (6 bases). CDR3 length: 13 residues. Trimming cost V 5 bases and J 1 base, with 11 bases left between them. From germline, CDR1 is SQVTM and CDR2 ANQGSEA. CDR3 loop: CSVTTGLNYGYTF. DNA of the CDR3: TGCAGCGTTACGACAGGTCTTAACTATGGCTACACCTTC.

J is TRBJ2-2 and V is TRBV11-3; D not certain. Germline CDR1 is SGHNT and CDR2 is YENEEA. This CDR3 spans 13 amino acids. V shed 1 base and J shed 11 bases, with 11 bases lying between them. The CDR3 protein is CASSLVPGGELFF. CDR3 coding DNA: TGTGCCAGCAGCTTAGTCCCGGGCGGCGAGCTGTTTTTT.

The chain joins TRBV7-8 to TRBJ2-7; TRBD2 aligns across 8 bases. The CDR3 has 15 amino acids. V was pared by 3 bases and J by 4 bases, with 8 bases of the junction left unmatched. Germline CDR1 reads SGHVS; CDR2 reads FQNEAQ. DNA for the CDR3: TGTGCCAGCAGCTTGGTGCTAGCGGGTGTGTACGAGCAGTACTTC. This sequence encodes CASSLVLAGVYEQYF.

The chain couples TRBV7-3 to TRBJ1-1; the D is unclear. Germline loops: CDR1 SGHTA, CDR2 FQGTGA. V lost 1 base, J lost 2 bases, and 5 bases lay in between. This CDR3 region has 13 residues. In nucleotides, the CDR3 is TGTGCCAGCAGCTTAAACGGTAACACTGAAGCTTTCTTT. It translates to CASSLNGNTEAFF.

J is TRBJ2-3 and V is TRBV28, with TRBD2 matching over 9 bases. There are 15 residues in the CDR3. The V gene end was trimmed by 2 bases and the J gene end by 0 bases; junction bases not matched to a gene: 0. The germline gives CDR1 MDHEN, CDR2 SYDVKM. In DNA, the CDR3 is TGTGCCAGCAGTTTAGGGACTAGCAGCACAGATACGCAGTATTTT. This translates into CASSLGTSSTDTQYF. The full variable domain, with the rest looked up from reference TRBV28 and TRBJ2-3, is DVKVTQSSRYLVKRTGEKVFLECVQDMDHENMFWYRQDPGLGLRLIYFSYDVKMKEKGDIPEGYSVSREKKERFSLILESASTNQTSMYLCASSLGTSSTDTQYFGPGTRLTVL.

The CDR3 DNA reads as TGTGCCAGCAGCCAGGGAGCGTTGGGCTACGAGCAGTACTTC. This gives the protein CASSQGALGYEQYF. The chain combines TRBV7-8 with TRBJ2-7; the D call may be TRBD1 or TRBD2 (5 bases each). The CDR3 spans 14 residues. The germline V and J ends were trimmed by 5 bases and 3 bases, with 14 bases remaining between them. The germline V gene encodes CDR1 SGHVS and CDR2 FQNEAQ. The variable domain in full, completed from reference TRBV7-8 and TRBJ2-7, reads GAGVSQSPRYKVAKRGQDVALRCDPISGHVSLFWYQQALGQGPEFLTYFQNEAQLDKSGLPSDRFFAERPEGSVSTLKIQRTQQEDSAVYLCASSQGALGYEQYFGPGTRLTVT.

The V and J genes are TRBV29-1 and TRBJ2-3; the D is unclear. The CDR3 is made up of 16 amino acids. CDR1 and CDR2 (germline): SQVTM, ANQGSEA. V lost 7 bases to trimming and J lost 0 bases, with 20 bases between them. CDR3 amino acids: CSATLIKTFSTDTQYF. The CDR3 DNA sequence: TGCAGCGCCACCCTTATTAAGACTTTTAGCACAGATACGCAGTATTTT.

This CDR3 is CSVATPDTVMKGTQYF. The CDR3 bases are TGCAGCGTCGCCACCCCCGACACAGTGATGAAGGGGACCCAGTACTTC. This sequence joins TRBV29-1 and TRBJ2-5, with D unresolved. The ends were cut back, 6 bases at V and 7 bases at J, with 27 bases in the middle. Germline V lookup: CDR1 SQVTM, CDR2 ANQGSEA. The CDR3 length is 16 residues.